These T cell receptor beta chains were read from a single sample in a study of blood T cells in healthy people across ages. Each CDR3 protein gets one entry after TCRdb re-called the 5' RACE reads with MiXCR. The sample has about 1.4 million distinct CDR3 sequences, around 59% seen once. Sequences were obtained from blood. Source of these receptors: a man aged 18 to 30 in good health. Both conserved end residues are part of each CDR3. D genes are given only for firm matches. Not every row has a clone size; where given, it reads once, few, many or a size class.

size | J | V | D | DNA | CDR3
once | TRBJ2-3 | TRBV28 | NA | TGTGCCAGCACCCTGGGTGGGGGAGATACGCAGTATTTT | CASTLGGGDTQYF
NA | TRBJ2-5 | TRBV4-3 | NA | TGCGCCAGCAGCCAAGATTGGGCTCCGGAGTACCAAGAGACCCAGTACTTC | CASSQDWAPEYQETQYF
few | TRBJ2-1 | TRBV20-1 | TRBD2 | TGCAGTGCTAGGCTAGCGGACTCCTACAATGAGCAGTTCTTC | CSARLADSYNEQFF
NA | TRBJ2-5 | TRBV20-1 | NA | TGCAGTGCTAGAGTTCAGGCCCAAGAGACCCAGTACTTC | CSARVQAQETQYF
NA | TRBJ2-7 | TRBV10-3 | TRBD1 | TGTGCCATCAGTGAGACCCCGGGACAGAGCTCCTACGAGCAGTACTTC | CAISETPGQSSYEQYF
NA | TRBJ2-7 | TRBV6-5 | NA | TGTGCCAGCAGTTACTTCACGACAGGTCAAACCTCCTCCGAGCAGTACTTC | CASSYFTTGQTSSEQYF
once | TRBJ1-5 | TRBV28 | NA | TGTGCCAGCAGTATGGGGGGGAGCAATCAGCCCCAGCATTTT | CASSMGGSNQPQHF
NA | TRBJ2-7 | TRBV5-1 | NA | TGCGCCAGCAGCGTCACAGACGTCTCCTACGAGCAGTACTTC | CASSVTDVSYEQYF
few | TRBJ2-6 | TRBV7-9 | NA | TGTGCCAGCAGTTTACCCCCTAACAGGAGCTCTGGGGCCAACGTCCTGACTTTC | CASSLPPNRSSGANVLTF
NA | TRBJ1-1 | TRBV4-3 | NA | TGCGCCAGCAGAGGCCCACTCGTTACTGAAGCTTTCTTT | CASRGPLVTEAFF
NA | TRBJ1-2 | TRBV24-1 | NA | TGTGCCACCACCCCAAGGGCCAGCTTGCGTCGACTGCCCTATGGCTACACCTTC | CATTPRASLRRLPYGYTF
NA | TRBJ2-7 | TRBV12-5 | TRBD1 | TGTGCTAGATGGGACAGCCGGGCATCCTACGAGCAGTACTTC | CARWDSRASYEQYF
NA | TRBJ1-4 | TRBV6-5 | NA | TGTGCCAGCAAACAGACAGGAACTAATGAAAAACTGTTTTTT | CASKQTGTNEKLFF
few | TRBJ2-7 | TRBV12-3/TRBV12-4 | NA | TGTGCCAGCAGTTTACAGGGGATCTACGAGCAGTACTTC | CASSLQGIYEQYF
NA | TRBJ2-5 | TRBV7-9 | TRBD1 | TGTGCCAGCAGCCGTCGACCGGGACAGATACAAGAGACCCAGTACTTC | CASSRRPGQIQETQYF
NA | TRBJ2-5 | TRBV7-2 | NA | TGTGCCAGCAGCACTAACGCCCCCTCAGAGGGGGAGACCCAGTACTTC | CASSTNAPSEGETQYF
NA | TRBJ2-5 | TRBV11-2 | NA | TGTGCCAGCAGCCTTCTTCCACCCTCACCCCCTACGGTGATCGAGACCCAGTACTTC | CASSLLPPSPPTVIETQYF
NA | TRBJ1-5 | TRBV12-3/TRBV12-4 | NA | TGTGCCAGCGCCGGGGGGCTACAGCCCCAGCATTTT | CASAGGLQPQHF
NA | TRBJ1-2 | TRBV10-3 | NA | TGTGCCATCAGGGAAAGGGACATTCAATGGTATGGCTACACCTTC | CAIRERDIQWYGYTF
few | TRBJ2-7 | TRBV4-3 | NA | TGCGCCAGCAGCCGCCTGCCAGGAAGCCCCGCAGTTCGGCAGTACTTC | CASSRLPGSPAVRQYF
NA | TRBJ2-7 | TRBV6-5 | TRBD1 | TGTGCCAGCAGACGCCCCGGGACAGGGGGGGGTTACGAGCAGTACTTC | CASRRPGTGGGYEQYF
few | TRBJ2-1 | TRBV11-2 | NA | TGTGCCAGCAGCATACCAACGGGAGTCTCCTACAATGAGCAGTTCTTC | CASSIPTGVSYNEQFF
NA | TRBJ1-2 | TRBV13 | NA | TGTGCCAGCAGCTTAGAAAGGGGTGCCTATGGCTACACCTTC | CASSLERGAYGYTF
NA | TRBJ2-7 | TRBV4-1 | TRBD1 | TGCGCCAGCAGCCAAATTGGACAGGGTTACCACGAGCAGTACTTC | CASSQIGQGYHEQYF
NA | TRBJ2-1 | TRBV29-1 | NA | TGCAGCGTTGTGGACCAGTGGGCTGACAATGAGCAGTTCTTC | CSVVDQWADNEQFF
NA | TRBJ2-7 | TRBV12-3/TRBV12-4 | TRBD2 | TGTGCCAGCAGTCTAGCGGGGAAGAACTACGAGCAGTACTTC | CASSLAGKNYEQYF
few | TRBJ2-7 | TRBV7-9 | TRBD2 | TGTGCCAGCGAGCCCCCGGGGGGGACCTACGAGCAGTACTTC | CASEPPGGTYEQYF
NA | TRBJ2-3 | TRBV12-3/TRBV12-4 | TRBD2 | TGTGCCAGCAGTTTGGCGGGGGGGGTGGTGATCGGGCAGTATTTT | CASSLAGGVVIGQYF
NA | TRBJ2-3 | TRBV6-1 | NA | TGTGCCAGCAGTGAAGAGGGCTTAAGCACAGATACGCAGTATTTT | CASSEEGLSTDTQYF
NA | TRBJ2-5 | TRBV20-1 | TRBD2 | TGCAGTGCAATTAGCGGGAGGAAGATAGAGACCCAGTACTTC | CSAISGRKIETQYF
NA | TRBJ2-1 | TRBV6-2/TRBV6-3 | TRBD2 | TGTGCCAGCAGTTACTTTTGGGACAGGAATGTTTTAGCGGGAGGCCCGGCAGGACACAATGAGCAGTTCTTC | CASSYFWDRNVLAGGPAGHNEQFF
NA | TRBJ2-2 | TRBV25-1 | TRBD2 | TGTGCCAGCAGTTATAGCGGGGGGAACACCGGGGAGCTGTTTTTT | CASSYSGGNTGELFF
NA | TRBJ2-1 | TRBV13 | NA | TGTGCCAGCAGCTTAGGAAGTAAGTGGGCCGAGCAGTTCTTC | CASSLGSKWAEQFF
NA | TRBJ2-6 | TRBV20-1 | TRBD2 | TGCAGTGCCATAGGGCTAGCGGGAGGGCCTGGGGCCAACGTCCTGACTTTC | CSAIGLAGGPGANVLTF
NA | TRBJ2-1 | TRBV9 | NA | TGTGCCAGCAGCGTAGATAGGGAGCAGAGCTACAATGAGCAGTTCTTC | CASSVDREQSYNEQFF
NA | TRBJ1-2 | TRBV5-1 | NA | TGCGCCAGCAGTTACGCAACAGATAACTATGGCTACACCTTC | CASSYATDNYGYTF
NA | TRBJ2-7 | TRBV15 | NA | TGTGCCACCAGCAGAGATGACAGCTACGAGCAGTACTTC | CATSRDDSYEQYF
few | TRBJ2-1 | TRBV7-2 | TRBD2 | TGTGCCAGCAGCTTTAGACGACCTAGCGGGAGATCGTACAATGAGCAGTTCTTC | CASSFRRPSGRSYNEQFF
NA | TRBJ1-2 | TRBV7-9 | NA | TGTGCCAGCAGCTTTCAACAAATGCACGGCTACACCTTC | CASSFQQMHGYTF
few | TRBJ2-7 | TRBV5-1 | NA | TGCGCCAGCAGCTTGGTTCGTGGGGGCCCATCCTACGAGCAGTACTTC | CASSLVRGGPSYEQYF
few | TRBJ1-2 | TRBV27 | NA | TGTGCCAGCAGGGAGACAGGAACCGACTATGGCTACACCTTC | CASRETGTDYGYTF
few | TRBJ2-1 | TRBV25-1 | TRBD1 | TGTGCCAGCAGTTCCAGGACAGGGGCCAATGAGCAGTTCTTC | CASSSRTGANEQFF
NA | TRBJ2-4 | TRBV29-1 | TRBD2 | TGCAGCGTTGAAGGCGGGGGGGGTAGCGGGAGATTGGACATTCAGTACTTC | CSVEGGGGSGRLDIQYF